This entry is about one TCR beta chain. The data originate from a study of blood T cell repertoires in COVID-19. Some clones are missing from TCRdb's copy, which holds only in-frame ones; the method was immunoSEQ multiplex PCR. Of approximately 98,000 clones in the sample, 70% to 90% are singletons; the top ten hold roughly 4.1%. Trimming removed 4 bases at V and 4 bases at J, with 16 bases between. Germline CDR1 is SGHDN and CDR2 is FVKESK. This CDR3 has 15 amino acids. The receptor was derived from a man aged 55-75 years with acute or convalescent COVID-19. Sequencing was carried out using peripheral blood. V gene TRBV14 combines with J gene TRBJ1-1, with D perhaps matching TRBD1 (5 bases). CDR3 bases: TGTGCCAGCAGCCGCCTCGGACATGTGGGCACTGAAGCTTTCTTT. Its protein is CASSRLGHVGTEAFF.